The present T cell receptor beta chain was sequenced within a study of control samples from healthy donors and cancer patients. V lost 3 bases, J lost 1 base, and 13 bases lay in between. This CDR3 is 15 amino acids long. Germline V gene lookup returns CDR1 SNHLY and CDR2 FYNNEI. Only in-frame clones appear in the TCRdb table, and some are missing; sequencing was by immunoSEQ multiplex PCR. The sample consists of around 49,000 clones, approximately 89% of them appearing once. The clonotype was recovered from a man between 40 and 49 years old with colorectal cancer. The sample was PBMCs. The chain employs TRBV2 and TRBJ2-7; tentative D call: TRBD1 (5 bases). CDR3 region: CASSEGQPPSYEQYF. The CDR3 DNA is TGTGCCAGCAGTGAGGGGCAGCCACCTTCCTACGAGCAGTACTTC. Combining the CDR3 with reference TRBV2 and TRBJ2-7 gives the whole variable domain EPEVTQTPSHQVTQMGQEVILRCVPISNHLYFYWYRQILGQKVEFLVSFYNNEISEKSEIFDDQFSVERPDGSNFTLKIRSTKLEDSAMYFCASSEGQPPSYEQYFGPGTRLTVT.